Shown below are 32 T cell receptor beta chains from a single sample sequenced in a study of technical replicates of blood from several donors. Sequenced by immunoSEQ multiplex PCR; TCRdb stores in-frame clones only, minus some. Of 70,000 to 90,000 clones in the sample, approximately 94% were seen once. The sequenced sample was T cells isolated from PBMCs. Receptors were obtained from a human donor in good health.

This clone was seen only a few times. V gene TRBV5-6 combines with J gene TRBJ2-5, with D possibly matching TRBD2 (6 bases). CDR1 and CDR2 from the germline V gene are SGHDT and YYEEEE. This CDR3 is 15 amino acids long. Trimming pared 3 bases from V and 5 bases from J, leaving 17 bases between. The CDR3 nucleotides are TGTGCCAGCAGCTCTGAAGGGGACTTCCTTGAGACCCAGTACTTC. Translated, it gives CASSSEGDFLETQYF. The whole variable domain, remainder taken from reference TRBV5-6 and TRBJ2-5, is DAGVTQSPTHLIKTRGQQVTLRCSPKSGHDTVSWYQQALGQGPQFIFQYYEEEERQRGNFPDRFSGHQFPNYSSELNVNALLLGDSALYLCASSSEGDFLETQYFGPGTRLLVL.

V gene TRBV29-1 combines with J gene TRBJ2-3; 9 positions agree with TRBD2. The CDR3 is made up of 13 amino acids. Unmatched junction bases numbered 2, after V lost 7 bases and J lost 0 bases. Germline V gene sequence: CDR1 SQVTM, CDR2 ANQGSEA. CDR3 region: CSGGRESTDTQYF. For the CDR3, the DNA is TGCAGCGGCGGGAGGGAGAGCACAGATACGCAGTATTTT.

CDR3 loop: CASSGYVSTDTQYF. The DNA for the CDR3 is TGCGCCAGCTCAGGATATGTTAGCACAGATACGCAGTATTTT. This chain joins TRBV5-1 and TRBJ2-3, with D hard to call. The germline V gene has CDR1 SGHRS and CDR2 YFSETQ. Trimming stripped 7 bases from V and 0 bases from J, with 12 bases between. This CDR3 is built from 14 residues.

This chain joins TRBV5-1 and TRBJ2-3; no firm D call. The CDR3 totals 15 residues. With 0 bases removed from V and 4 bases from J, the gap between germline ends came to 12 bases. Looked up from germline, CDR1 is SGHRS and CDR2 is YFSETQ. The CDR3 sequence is CASSLGLNAPDTQYF. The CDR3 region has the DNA TGCGCCAGCAGCTTGGGCCTAAATGCCCCAGATACGCAGTATTTT.

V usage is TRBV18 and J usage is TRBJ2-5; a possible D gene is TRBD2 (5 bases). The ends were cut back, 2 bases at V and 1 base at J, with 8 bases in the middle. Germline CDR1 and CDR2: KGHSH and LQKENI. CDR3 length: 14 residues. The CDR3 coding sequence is TGTGCCAGCTCACCAAATCGGGGCCAAGAGACCCAGTACTTC. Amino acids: CASSPNRGQETQYF.

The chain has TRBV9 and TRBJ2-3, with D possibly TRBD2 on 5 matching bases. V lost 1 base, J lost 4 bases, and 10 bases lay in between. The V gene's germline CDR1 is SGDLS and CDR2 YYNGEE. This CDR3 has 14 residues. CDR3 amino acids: CASSVYGMADTQYF. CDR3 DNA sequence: TGTGCCAGCAGCGTATACGGGATGGCAGATACGCAGTATTTT.

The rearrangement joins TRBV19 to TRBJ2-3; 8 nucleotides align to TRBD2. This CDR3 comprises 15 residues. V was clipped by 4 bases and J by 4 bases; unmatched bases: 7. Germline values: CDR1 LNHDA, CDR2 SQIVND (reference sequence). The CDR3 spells CASSTEAGEADTQYF. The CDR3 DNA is TGTGCCAGTAGTACCGAAGCGGGAGAAGCAGATACGCAGTATTTT.

The CDR3 sequence: CASSLGWLAGEDTGELFF. In nucleotides, the CDR3 is TGTGCCAGCAGCTTAGGTTGGCTAGCGGGAGAAGATACCGGGGAGCTGTTTTTT. The rearrangement uses TRBV7-2 and TRBJ2-2; 10 bases map to TRBD2. Trimming at V came to 1 base and at J to 5 bases, leaving 10 bases not matched to a gene. CDR3 length equals 18 residues. Germline V gene data show CDR1 as SGHTA and CDR2 as FQGNSA.

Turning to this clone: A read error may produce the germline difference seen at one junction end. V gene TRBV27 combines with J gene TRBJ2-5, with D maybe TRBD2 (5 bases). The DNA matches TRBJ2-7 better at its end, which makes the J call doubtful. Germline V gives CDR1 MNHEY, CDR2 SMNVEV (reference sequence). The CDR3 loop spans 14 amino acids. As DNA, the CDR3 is TGTGCCAGCAGTCTATCTGGCCGGGACTACGAGCAGTACTTC. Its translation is CASSLSGRDYEQYF.

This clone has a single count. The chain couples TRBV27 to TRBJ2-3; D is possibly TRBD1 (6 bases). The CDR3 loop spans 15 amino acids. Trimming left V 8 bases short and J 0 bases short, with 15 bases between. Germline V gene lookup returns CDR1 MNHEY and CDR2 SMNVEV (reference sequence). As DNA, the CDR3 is TGTGCCAGCTCCAGGACAGTGACTAGCACAGATACGCAGTATTTT. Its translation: CASSRTVTSTDTQYF.

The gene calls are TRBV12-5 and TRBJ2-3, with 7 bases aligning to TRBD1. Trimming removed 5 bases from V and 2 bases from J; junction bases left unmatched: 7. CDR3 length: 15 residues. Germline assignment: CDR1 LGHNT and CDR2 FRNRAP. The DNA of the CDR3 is TGTGCTAGTGGTCTCACAGGGGACCACACAGATACGCAGTATTTT. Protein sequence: CASGLTGDHTDTQYF.

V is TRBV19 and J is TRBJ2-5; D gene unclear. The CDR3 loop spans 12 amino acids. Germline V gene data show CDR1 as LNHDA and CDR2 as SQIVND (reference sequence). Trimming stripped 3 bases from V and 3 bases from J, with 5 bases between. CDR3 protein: CASSIPEETQYF. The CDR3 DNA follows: TGTGCCAGTAGTATCCCCGAAGAGACCCAGTACTTC.

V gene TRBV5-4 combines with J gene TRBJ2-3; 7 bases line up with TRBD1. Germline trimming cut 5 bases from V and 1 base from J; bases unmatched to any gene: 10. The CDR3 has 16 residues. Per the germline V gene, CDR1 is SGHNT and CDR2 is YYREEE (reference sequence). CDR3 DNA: TGTGCCAGCAGAAACGAGAGGGGGCGGGGCACAGATACGCAGTATTTT. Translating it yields CASRNERGRGTDTQYF.

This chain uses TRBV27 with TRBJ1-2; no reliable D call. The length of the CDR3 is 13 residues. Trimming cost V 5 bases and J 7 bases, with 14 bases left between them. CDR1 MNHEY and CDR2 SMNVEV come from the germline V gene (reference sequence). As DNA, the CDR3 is TGTGCCAGCAGTCTCTATGAGGATCGTGGCTACACCTTC. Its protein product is CASSLYEDRGYTF.

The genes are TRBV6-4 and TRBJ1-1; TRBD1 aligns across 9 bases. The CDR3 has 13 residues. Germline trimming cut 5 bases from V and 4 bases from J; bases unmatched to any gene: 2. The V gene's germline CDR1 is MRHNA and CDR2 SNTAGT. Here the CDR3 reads CASSLDRGTEAFF. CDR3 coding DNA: TGTGCCAGCAGTCTGGACAGGGGCACTGAAGCTTTCTTT.

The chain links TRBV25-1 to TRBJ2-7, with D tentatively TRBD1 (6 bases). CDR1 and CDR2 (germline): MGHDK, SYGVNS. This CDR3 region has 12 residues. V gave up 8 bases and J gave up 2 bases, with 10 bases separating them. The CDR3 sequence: CASRGHPYEQYF. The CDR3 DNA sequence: TGTGCCAGCCGGGGACATCCCTACGAGCAGTACTTC.

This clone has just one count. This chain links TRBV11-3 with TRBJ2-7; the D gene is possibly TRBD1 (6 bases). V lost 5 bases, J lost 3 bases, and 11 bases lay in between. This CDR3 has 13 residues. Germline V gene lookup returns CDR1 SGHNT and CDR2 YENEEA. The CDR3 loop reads CASSLSDSYEQYF. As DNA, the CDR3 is TGTGCCAGCAGCCTATCGGACAGCTACGAGCAGTACTTC.

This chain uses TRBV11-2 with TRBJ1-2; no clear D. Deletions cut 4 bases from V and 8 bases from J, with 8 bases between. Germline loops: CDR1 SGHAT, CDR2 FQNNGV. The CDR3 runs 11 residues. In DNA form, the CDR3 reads TGTGCCAGCAGCTCAGGAAACGGCTACACCTTC. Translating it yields CASSSGNGYTF.

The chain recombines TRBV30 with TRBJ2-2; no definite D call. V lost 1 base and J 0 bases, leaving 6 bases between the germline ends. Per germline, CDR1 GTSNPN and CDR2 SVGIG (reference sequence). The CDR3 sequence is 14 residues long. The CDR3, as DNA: TGTGCCTGGAGTGGTGGGCCGAACACCGGGGAGCTGTTTTTT. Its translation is CAWSGGPNTGELFF. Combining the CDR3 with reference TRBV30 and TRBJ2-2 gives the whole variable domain SQTIHQWPATLVQPVGSPLSLECTVEGTSNPNLYWYRQAAGRGLQLLFYSVGIGQISSEVPQNLSASRPQDRQFILSSKKLLLSDSGFYLCAWSGGPNTGELFFGEGSRLTVL.

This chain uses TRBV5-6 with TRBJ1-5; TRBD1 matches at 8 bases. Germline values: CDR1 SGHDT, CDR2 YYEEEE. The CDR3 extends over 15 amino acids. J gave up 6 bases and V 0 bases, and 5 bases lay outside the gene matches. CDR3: CASSLAGGTGQPQHF. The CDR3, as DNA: TGTGCCAGCAGCTTGGCAGGGGGCACCGGTCAGCCCCAGCATTTT.

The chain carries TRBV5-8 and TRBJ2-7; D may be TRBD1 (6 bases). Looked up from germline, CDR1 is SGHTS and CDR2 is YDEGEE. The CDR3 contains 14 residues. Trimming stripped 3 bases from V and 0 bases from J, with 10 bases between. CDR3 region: CASSSQGPSYEQYF. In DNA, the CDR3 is TGTGCCAGCAGCTCACAGGGTCCCTCCTACGAGCAGTACTTC.

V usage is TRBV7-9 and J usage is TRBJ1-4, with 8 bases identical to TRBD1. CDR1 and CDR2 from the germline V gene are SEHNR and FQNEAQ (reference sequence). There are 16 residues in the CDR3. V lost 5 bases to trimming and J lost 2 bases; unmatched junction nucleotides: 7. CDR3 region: CASSLGQGPTNEKLFF. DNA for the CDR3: TGTGCCAGCAGCCTAGGACAGGGTCCGACTAATGAAAAACTGTTTTTT.

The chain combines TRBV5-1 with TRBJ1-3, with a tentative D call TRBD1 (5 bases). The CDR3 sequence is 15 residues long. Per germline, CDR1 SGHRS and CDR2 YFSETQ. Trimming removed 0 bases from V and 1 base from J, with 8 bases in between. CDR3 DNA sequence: TGCGCCAGCAGCTTGGTTGGGGCTTCTGGAAACACCATATATTTT. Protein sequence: CASSLVGASGNTIYF.

CDR3 DNA: TGTGCCAGCAGGCCGGGACAGGGTATGAGTGAGACCCAGTACTTC. The encoded protein is CASRPGQGMSETQYF. This rearrangement joins TRBV2 to TRBJ2-5; 9 bases fit TRBD1. V trimming: 6 bases; J trimming: 5 bases; junction bases outside the gene matches: 10. CDR3 length: 15 residues. The germline gives CDR1 SNHLY, CDR2 FYNNEI.

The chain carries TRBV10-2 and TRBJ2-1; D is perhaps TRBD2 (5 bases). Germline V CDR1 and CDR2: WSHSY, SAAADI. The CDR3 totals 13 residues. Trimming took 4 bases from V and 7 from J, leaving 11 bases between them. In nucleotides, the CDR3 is TGCGCCAGCAGTGGCGGGTTGATAAATGAGCAGTTCTTC. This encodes CASSGGLINEQFF.

CDR3 DNA: TGTGCCAGCAGCTTAGGCAGGGAGGACACTGAAGCTTTCTTT. Translating it yields CASSLGREDTEAFF. V gene TRBV11-3 combines with J gene TRBJ1-1; a possible D gene is TRBD1 (5 bases). Trimming took off 1 base at V and 3 bases at J, with 9 bases between the two ends. Germline V gives CDR1 SGHNT, CDR2 YENEEA. The CDR3 loop spans 14 amino acids. The whole variable domain, remainder taken from reference TRBV11-3 and TRBJ1-1, is EAGVVQSPRYKIIEKKQPVAFWCNPISGHNTLYWYLQNLGQGPELLIRYENEEAVDDSQLPKDRFSAERLKGVDSTLKIQPAELGDSAVYLCASSLGREDTEAFFGQGTRLTVV.

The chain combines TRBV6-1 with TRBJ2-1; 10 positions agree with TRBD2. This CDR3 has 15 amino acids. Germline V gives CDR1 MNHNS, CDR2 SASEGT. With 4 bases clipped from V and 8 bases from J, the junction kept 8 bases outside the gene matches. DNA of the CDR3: TGTGCCAGCAGTGTCCTAGCGGGAGTGTTAGATGAGCAGTTCTTC. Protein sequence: CASSVLAGVLDEQFF.

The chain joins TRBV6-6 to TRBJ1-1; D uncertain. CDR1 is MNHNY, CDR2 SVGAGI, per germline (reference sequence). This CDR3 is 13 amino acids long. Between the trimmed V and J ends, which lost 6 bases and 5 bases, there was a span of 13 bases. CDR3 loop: CASSPSSTTEAFF. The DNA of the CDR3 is TGTGCCAGCAGCCCCTCGAGCACGACTGAAGCTTTCTTT.

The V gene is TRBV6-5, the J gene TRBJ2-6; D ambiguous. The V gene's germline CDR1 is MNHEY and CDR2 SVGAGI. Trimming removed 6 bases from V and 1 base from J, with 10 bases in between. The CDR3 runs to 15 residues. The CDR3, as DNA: TGTGCCAGCAGCCAGAGAGGTTCTGGGGCCAACGTCCTGACTTTC. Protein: CASSQRGSGANVLTF.

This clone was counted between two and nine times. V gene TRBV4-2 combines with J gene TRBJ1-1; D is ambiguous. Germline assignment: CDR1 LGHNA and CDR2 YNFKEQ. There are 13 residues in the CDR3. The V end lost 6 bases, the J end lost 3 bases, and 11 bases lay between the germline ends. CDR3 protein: CASSYLGDTEAFF. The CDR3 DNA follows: TGTGCCAGCAGTTATCTGGGCGACACTGAAGCTTTCTTT.

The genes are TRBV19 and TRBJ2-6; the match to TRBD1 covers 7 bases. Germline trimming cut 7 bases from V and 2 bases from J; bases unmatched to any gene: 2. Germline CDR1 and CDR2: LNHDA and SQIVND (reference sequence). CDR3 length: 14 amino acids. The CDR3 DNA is TGTGCCAGTACAGACAGGGCTGGGGCCAACGTCCTGACTTTC. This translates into CASTDRAGANVLTF.

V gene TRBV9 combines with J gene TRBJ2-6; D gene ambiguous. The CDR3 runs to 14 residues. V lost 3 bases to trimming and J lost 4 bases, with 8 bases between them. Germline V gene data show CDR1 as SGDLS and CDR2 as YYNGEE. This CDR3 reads CASSARIGANVLTF. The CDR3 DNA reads TGTGCCAGCAGCGCCAGAATAGGGGCCAACGTCCTGACTTTC.